This record covers a single TCR beta chain. Authors' methods: Counts of TCRs in each sample centred on a median of roughly 89,000 and extended from around 25,000 to 690,000. TCRdb independently ran MiXCR on the RACE reads; one entry per CDR3 protein. TCRdb, not the original authors, processed these V and J calls. The sample consists of roughly 250,000 distinct CDR3 sequences, 7.5% to 10% of them appearing once. This sample is drawn from a study of human T cells and chemical hapten exposure. Noted time point: pre-sensitization, week 0. Treatment defined: therapeutic diphenylcyclopropenone sensitization with weekly scalp DPC. The V gene's germline CDR1 is MNHNS and CDR2 SASEGT. The CDR3 has 15 residues. V was clipped by 2 bases and J by 4 bases, with 15 bases between them.

The rearrangement uses TRBV6-1 and TRBJ2-7; D perhaps matches TRBD1 (6 bases). The sequenced sample was whole blood, obtained in connection with sensitization to the hapten diphenylcyclopropenone (DPC). The receptor was derived from a woman aged 35 to 49 with alopecia areata. Some clones in this sample may be carry-over from other donors' samples. CDR3 sequence: CASSEKDRGGYEQYF. CDR3 DNA: TGTGCCAGCAGTGAAAAGGACAGAGGCGGATACGAGCAGTACTTC.